What follows are 30 T cell receptor beta chains derived from one specimen sequenced in a study of blood T cell repertoires in COVID-19. Generated by immunoSEQ multiplex PCR, the TCRdb table keeps only in-frame clones and is missing some. The table includes 500,000 or so clones, roughly nine tenths detected once. The specimen was PBMCs or T cells enriched from blood (not recorded which). These receptor sequences come from a woman between 18 and 30 years old who had recovered from COVID-19.

This rearrangement joins TRBV6-5 to TRBJ2-5; 7 bases fit TRBD2. The J segment lost 1 base and the V segment lost 6 bases, leaving 5 bases of the junction unmatched. The CDR3 is 14 amino acids. The germline V gene has CDR1 MNHEY and CDR2 SVGAGI. This chain's CDR3 is CASRSLAAQETQYF. The CDR3 bases are TGTGCCAGCAGAAGTCTAGCGGCCCAAGAGACCCAGTACTTC.

The chain has TRBV20-1 and TRBJ1-2, with D unclear. V was shortened by 5 bases and J by 12 bases, with 13 bases between the two germline ends. The CDR3 contains 10 residues. In germline, CDR1 is DFQATT, CDR2 SNEGSKA (reference sequence). The CDR3 DNA is TGCAGTGCTCTCCAGGTATGGGACACCTTC. Translating gives CSALQVWDTF.

V usage is TRBV7-9 and J usage is TRBJ2-7; D gene ambiguous. V shed 5 bases and J shed 6 bases, with 11 bases lying between them. CDR1 is SEHNR and CDR2 is FQNEAQ in the germline V gene (reference sequence). The CDR3 covers 12 residues. The CDR3 is CASSGDVAEQYF. As DNA, the CDR3 is TGTGCCAGCAGCGGAGACGTCGCCGAGCAGTACTTC.

The V and J genes are TRBV6-5 and TRBJ1-1; tentatively, D is TRBD1 (6 bases). Trimming cost V 5 bases and J 3 bases, with 13 bases left between them. Germline V gene sequence: CDR1 MNHEY, CDR2 SVGAGI. CDR3 length equals 14 residues. The CDR3 sequence: CASSPRDTYTEAFF. In DNA form, the CDR3 reads TGTGCCAGCAGTCCCCGGGACACCTACACTGAAGCTTTCTTT.

The chain couples TRBV24-1 to TRBJ2-1, with D possibly TRBD2 on 6 matching bases. Trimming took 5 bases from V and 0 from J, leaving 25 bases between them. Germline assignment: CDR1 KGHDR and CDR2 SFDVKD. CDR3 length equals 20 residues. The CDR3 nucleotides read TGTGCCACCAGTGCTTATAGCCTGGACTATAAACGTGCCTCCTACAATGAGCAGTTCTTC. This translates into CATSAYSLDYKRASYNEQFF.

The J gene is TRBJ1-5, the V gene TRBV28; 7 positions match TRBD1. Looked up from germline, CDR1 is MDHEN and CDR2 is SYDVKM. With 5 bases clipped from V and 4 bases from J, the junction kept 2 bases outside the gene matches. The CDR3 runs to 13 residues. This CDR3 is CASSEQGNQPQHF. The DNA of the CDR3 is TGTGCCAGCAGTGAACAGGGGAATCAGCCCCAGCATTTT.

The rearrangement links TRBV18 to TRBJ1-1, with a possible D match to TRBD1 (5 bases). The CDR3 consists of 15 residues. CDR1 is KGHSH and CDR2 is LQKENI in the germline V gene. V was cut by 0 bases and J by 1 base, with 9 bases left in between. Here the CDR3 DNA reads TGTGCCAGCTCACCACCCAGTGGGGCGAACACTGAAGCTTTCTTT. Protein sequence: CASSPPSGANTEAFF.

The chain joins TRBV15 to TRBJ2-5; D is undetermined. From germline, CDR1 is LNHNV and CDR2 YYDKDF (reference sequence). The CDR3 is 13 residues long. Trimming took 3 bases from V and 5 from J, leaving 10 bases between them. CDR3 DNA sequence: TGTGCCACCAGCAGTTTCCCCGGGGAGACCCAGTACTTC. This encodes CATSSFPGETQYF.

J is TRBJ1-2 and V is TRBV5-1; TRBD1 matches at 7 bases. This CDR3 is built from 16 residues. Germline assignment: CDR1 SGHRS and CDR2 YFSETQ. The V gene end was trimmed by 5 bases and the J gene end by 0 bases; junction bases not matched to a gene: 10. The chain's CDR3 is CASSFRQGGANYGYTF. For the CDR3, the DNA is TGCGCCAGCAGTTTCAGACAGGGAGGCGCTAACTATGGCTACACCTTC.

The chain joins TRBV5-4 to TRBJ2-1; D perhaps matches TRBD1 (5 bases). Germline assignment: CDR1 SGHNT and CDR2 YYREEE (reference sequence). V was pared by 1 base and J by 4 bases, with 12 bases between. This CDR3 spans 15 amino acids. The CDR3 bases are TGTGCCAGCAGCTTGATAGGGGCCATGTACAATGAGCAGTTCTTC. This encodes CASSLIGAMYNEQFF. The full variable domain, with the rest looked up from reference TRBV5-4 and TRBJ2-1, is ETGVTQSPTHLIKTRGQQVTLRCSSQSGHNTVSWYQQALGQGPQFIFQYYREEENGRGNFPPRFSGLQFPNYSSELNVNALELDDSALYLCASSLIGAMYNEQFFGPGTRLTVL.

The chain joins TRBV2 to TRBJ1-1, with 10 bases aligning to TRBD1. The CDR3 spans 12 residues. The V and J ends lost 6 bases and 12 bases, in that order; junction bases with no gene match: 7. Germline CDR1 and CDR2: SNHLY and FYNNEI. The CDR3 protein is CASRIGTGESFF. CDR3 coding DNA: TGTGCCAGCAGGATCGGGACAGGGGAATCTTTCTTT.

V gene TRBV3-1 (or the pseudogene TRBV3-2) combines with J gene TRBJ2-3; 7 bases map to TRBD1. CDR3 size: 16 residues. Germline V gene lookup returns CDR1 LGHDT and CDR2 YNNKEL (reference sequence). V was clipped by 0 bases and J by 6 bases; unmatched bases: 9. The CDR3 DNA sequence: TGTGCCAGCAGCCAAGATAGGGGGACAGAGTCTGATACGCAGTATTTT. This encodes CASSQDRGTESDTQYF.

This chain links TRBV5-1 with TRBJ2-5, with TRBD2 matching over 10 bases. This CDR3 has 18 amino acids. Germline CDR1 reads SGHRS; CDR2 reads YFSETQ. The junction had 13 bases not matched to a gene; V was cut back by 2 bases and J by 3 bases. CDR3 sequence (DNA): TGCGCCAGCAGCTTTAGGGCTAGCGGGGGCTACCCCAAAGAGACCCAGTACTTC. This codes for CASSFRASGGYPKETQYF.

The chain links TRBV6-5 to TRBJ1-1; weak D call: TRBD1 (6 bases). Germline CDR1 is MNHEY and CDR2 is SVGAGI. V gave up 2 bases and J gave up 2 bases, with 15 bases separating them. The CDR3 extends over 16 amino acids. The CDR3 here is CASSYLPYRDNTEAFF. The CDR3 DNA reads as TGTGCCAGCAGTTACCTCCCTTACAGGGATAACACTGAAGCTTTCTTT.

The chain employs TRBV6-5 and TRBJ2-7; TRBD1 matches 8 bases. Losses at the gene ends were 6 bases for V and 5 bases for J; bases not matched to a gene: 12. There are 15 residues in the CDR3. The germline V gene encodes CDR1 MNHEY and CDR2 SVGAGI. Here the CDR3 DNA reads TGTGCCAGCAGATCAGGGGGCTCAGGGTCCGACGAGCAGTACTTC. Residues: CASRSGGSGSDEQYF.

The chain combines TRBV10-1 with TRBJ2-1; TRBD2 agrees at 8 bases. This CDR3 is 13 amino acids long. V lost 1 base to trimming and J lost 9 bases; unmatched junction nucleotides: 2. Germline V gene lookup returns CDR1 WNHNN and CDR2 SYGVQD (reference sequence). CDR3 nucleotides: TGCGCCAGCAGTGAGTTGAGCGGGGGTGAGCAGTTCTTC. As protein: CASSELSGGEQFF.

This clone was found once. The chain has TRBV2 and TRBJ2-1; the D gene is possibly TRBD2 (6 bases). The CDR3 loop spans 17 amino acids. Germline V gene sequence: CDR1 SNHLY, CDR2 FYNNEI. Trimming removed 6 bases at V and 4 bases at J, with 22 bases between. CDR3 loop: CASRDFLGGDAYNEQFF. The DNA for the CDR3 is TGTGCCAGCAGGGACTTCTTGGGGGGTGACGCATACAATGAGCAGTTCTTC.

The chain combines TRBV5-1 with TRBJ2-2; 9 bases align to TRBD1. V dropped 2 bases and J dropped 6; count of bases not matched to a gene: 8. Germline V gene sequence: CDR1 SGHRS, CDR2 YFSETQ. CDR3 length: 16 amino acids. The CDR3 sequence: CASSFLDRGGAGELFF. The CDR3 DNA is TGCGCCAGCAGCTTTCTGGACAGGGGTGGCGCCGGGGAGCTGTTTTTT.

J is TRBJ1-2 and V is TRBV30; the D gene is possibly TRBD1 (5 bases). The CDR3 consists of 12 residues. V lost 5 bases and J lost 2, with 9 bases in between. Germline V gene sequence: CDR1 GTSNPN, CDR2 SVGIG (reference sequence). CDR3 nucleotides: TGTGCCTGGTCCCGACAGAACTATGGCTACACCTTC. Translating gives CAWSRQNYGYTF.

V and J are TRBV2 and TRBJ2-5; 7 nucleotides agree with TRBD2. From germline, CDR1 is SNHLY and CDR2 FYNNEI. CDR3 length: 15 amino acids. V shed 6 bases, J shed 5 bases, and the junction held 12 bases outside the gene matches. The CDR3 nucleotides read TGTGCCAGCAGCGGAGCCGGGGGGTCGGGGGAGACCCAGTACTTC. Protein sequence: CASSGAGGSGETQYF.

The chain links TRBV28 to TRBJ1-3; D gene uncertain. Trimming removed 1 base from V and 0 bases from J, with 10 bases in between. The CDR3 is made up of 16 amino acids. From germline, CDR1 is MDHEN and CDR2 SYDVKM. The CDR3 protein is CASSLFQRPSGNTIYF. CDR3 nucleotide sequence: TGTGCCAGCAGTTTATTCCAGCGACCCTCTGGAAACACCATATATTTT.

This chain links TRBV6-1 with TRBJ1-5, with a weak D call TRBD1 (6 bases). The V gene's germline CDR1 is MNHNS and CDR2 SASEGT. CDR3 length: 16 residues. The ends were cut back, 3 bases at V and 5 bases at J, with 17 bases in the middle. CDR3 sequence: CASSEWGGRLDQPQHF. Here the CDR3 DNA reads TGTGCCAGCAGTGAGTGGGGGGGGCGTTTGGATCAGCCCCAGCATTTT.

The chain employs TRBV3-1 (or the pseudogene TRBV3-2) and TRBJ2-5; perhaps TRBD2 as D (5 bases). Germline lookup yields CDR1 LGHDT and CDR2 YNNKEL (reference sequence). The CDR3 sequence is 15 residues long. Trimming took off 4 bases at V and 5 bases at J, with 17 bases between the two ends. This CDR3 reads CASSPAGPAAETQYF. The CDR3 DNA reads as TGTGCCAGCAGCCCTGCAGGACCAGCGGCGGAGACCCAGTACTTC.

The gene calls are TRBV6-5 and TRBJ2-2; TRBD2 is a possible D gene (6 bases). V lost 1 base and J 8 bases, leaving 11 bases between the germline ends. Per germline, CDR1 MNHEY and CDR2 SVGAGI. The CDR3 is 14 residues long. In DNA, the CDR3 is TGTGCCAGCAGTTACTACGGGGAGGTAGGGGAGCTGTTTTTT. Translation: CASSYYGEVGELFF.

The CDR3 DNA reads TGTGCCAGTAGTCTGTACATCAGGGGGGTCTCCAATGAGCAGTTCTTC. It translates to CASSLYIRGVSNEQFF. V gene TRBV19 combines with J gene TRBJ2-1; D is perhaps TRBD1 (7 bases). Trimming removed 5 bases from V and 6 bases from J, with 20 bases in between. The CDR3 has 16 amino acids. CDR1 is LNHDA and CDR2 is SQIVND in the germline V gene (reference sequence).

CDR3 residues: CASSLPGANTGELFF. The DNA of the CDR3 is TGTGCCAGCAGCTTGCCAGGGGCCAACACCGGGGAGCTGTTTTTT. The chain combines TRBV5-6 with TRBJ2-2; tentative D call: TRBD1 (6 bases). The CDR3 runs 15 residues. Trimming removed 1 base at V and 2 bases at J, with 9 bases between. CDR1 and CDR2 from the germline V gene are SGHDT and YYEEEE. The entire variable domain, with the rest obtained from reference TRBV5-6 and TRBJ2-2, is as follows: DAGVTQSPTHLIKTRGQQVTLRCSPKSGHDTVSWYQQALGQGPQFIFQYYEEEERQRGNFPDRFSGHQFPNYSSELNVNALLLGDSALYLCASSLPGANTGELFFGEGSRLTVL.

Worth noting for this clone: Within the sample, other DNA sequences also encode this same CDR3. This chain uses TRBV5-1 with TRBJ2-1; 7 bases are a match to TRBD1. After removal of 0 bases from V and 4 bases from J, the junction contained 4 bases not matched to a gene. Germline V gene sequence: CDR1 SGHRS, CDR2 YFSETQ. CDR3 length: 15 residues. The CDR3 DNA sequence: TGCGCCAGCAGCTTGGGACAGGGCCCGTACAATGAGCAGTTCTTC. Its translation: CASSLGQGPYNEQFF.

The chain carries TRBV5-4 and TRBJ2-1, with a possible D match to TRBD2 (6 bases). Deletions cut 3 bases from V and 5 bases from J, with 12 bases between. The CDR3 totals 14 residues. CDR1 and CDR2 from the germline V gene are SGHNT and YYREEE (reference sequence). CDR3: CASSWGDSNNEQFF. The CDR3 DNA sequence: TGTGCCAGCAGCTGGGGGGACTCAAACAATGAGCAGTTCTTC.

The chain employs TRBV6-5 and TRBJ2-3, with 8 bases matching TRBD2. J was trimmed by 6 bases and V by 7 bases; bases with no gene match: 6. The CDR3 length is 13 residues. Germline V gives CDR1 MNHEY, CDR2 SVGAGI. CDR3 DNA: TGTGCCAGCATAGCAGCGGGGGAGGATACGCAGTATTTT. Protein: CASIAAGEDTQYF.

The chain combines TRBV21-1 with TRBJ2-1; the D call of TRBD1 is as the table states it, not checked on the DNA. TRBV21-1 is deemed a pseudogene. The CDR3 length is 16 residues. The CDR3 DNA sequence: TGTGCCAGCAGCAACGCCACAGGGTACCTCTACAATGAGCAGTTCTTC. It is translated as CASSNATGYLYNEQFF.